The 14 T cell receptor beta chains presented below share a single source sample, sequenced in a study of T cells in Graves' hyperthyroidism and ophthalmopathy. TCR beta CDR3 region amplification was performed from RNA transcripts. During a first-round RT-PCR of the TCR CDR3, the HTBI primer set was used. TCRdb reanalysed the multiplex PCR reads using MiXCR and keeps one entry per CDR3 protein. The table has hundreds of thousands of distinct CDR3 sequences, 35% to 40% seen once. Sequenced input: blood. All receptors come from a man aged 18 to 35 with Graves' hyperthyroidism.

This chain uses TRBV7-2 with TRBJ1-2; 7 bases map to TRBD1. J lost 4 bases, V lost 4 bases, and 9 bases had no gene match. Germline assignment: CDR1 SGHTA and CDR2 FQGNSA. The length of the CDR3 is 15 residues. The CDR3 here is CASSYPGPGGYGYTF. CDR3 coding DNA: TGTGCCAGCAGCTATCCCGGGCCAGGGGGCTATGGCTACACCTTC.

This clonotype appeared a few times. The rearrangement uses TRBV12-3 or TRBV12-4 and TRBJ2-2, with TRBD2 matching 11 bases. The CDR3 covers 15 residues. Trimming cost V 6 bases and J 6 bases; bases outside gene matches: 6. The CDR3 DNA sequence: TGTGCCAGCAGCCCGAGTAGCGGGAGGGCCGGGGAGCTGTTTTTT. It yields the protein CASSPSSGRAGELFF.

V usage is TRBV14 and J usage is TRBJ2-2; D possibly corresponds to TRBD1 (5 bases). Germline lookup yields CDR1 SGHDN and CDR2 FVKESK. V shed 0 bases and J shed 4 bases, with 12 bases lying between them. This CDR3 spans 16 amino acids. The CDR3 region has the DNA TGTGCCAGCAGCCAAGATCAGGGATTAAGCACCGGGGAGCTGTTTTTT. This codes for CASSQDQGLSTGELFF.

This clonotype was seen at least ten times. The chain recombines TRBV2 with TRBJ1-1; TRBD1 matches at 8 bases. CDR3 length: 13 residues. Germline CDR1 SNHLY, CDR2 FYNNEI. The V and J ends lost 7 bases and 4 bases, in that order; junction bases with no gene match: 5. CDR3 region: CASIQGAVTEAFF. Written as DNA, the CDR3 is TGTGCCAGCATTCAGGGGGCGGTCACTGAAGCTTTCTTT.

This clonotype was observed many times. The chain uses TRBV9 and TRBJ1-1, with a weak D call TRBD1 (5 bases). Germline CDR1 is SGDLS and CDR2 is YYNGEE. The CDR3 is made up of 13 amino acids. V was pared by 1 base and J by 3 bases, with 7 bases between. This chain's CDR3 is CASSVRRDTEAFF. In DNA, the CDR3 is TGTGCCAGCAGCGTACGCAGGGACACTGAAGCTTTCTTT.

As to this clonotype: Germline is not matched at one junction end, which may reflect a read error. The chain employs TRBV9 and TRBJ2-5; tentatively, D is TRBD2 (6 bases). The CDR3 consists of 16 residues. CDR1 is SGDLS, CDR2 YYNGEE, per germline. The CDR3 sequence is CASSQEGDGGDETQYF. DNA of the CDR3: TGCGCCAGCAGCCAAGAAGGGGATGGAGGGGACGAGACCCAGTACTTC.

The rearrangement joins TRBV20-1 to TRBJ1-1; tentative D call: TRBD1 (5 bases). This CDR3 comprises 15 residues. The V end lost 1 base, the J end lost 1 base, and 13 bases lay between the germline ends. Germline V CDR1 and CDR2: DFQATT, SNEGSKA (reference sequence). CDR3 amino acids: CSARGRVKGNTEAFF. The CDR3 bases are TGCAGTGCTAGAGGCAGGGTAAAAGGGAACACTGAAGCTTTCTTT.

There are a few counts of this clonotype. The chain uses TRBV6-5 and TRBJ2-5; TRBD2 matches 8 bases. The CDR3 is made up of 16 amino acids. With 0 bases clipped from V and 3 bases from J, the junction kept 6 bases outside the gene matches. Germline CDR1 MNHEY, CDR2 SVGAGI. The CDR3: CASSYSETSGEETQYF. In DNA form, the CDR3 reads TGTGCCAGCAGTTACTCCGAAACTAGCGGTGAAGAGACCCAGTACTTC.

This clonotype turned up a few times. The rearrangement links TRBV6-5 to TRBJ1-1; maybe TRBD1 (6 bases). From germline, CDR1 is MNHEY and CDR2 SVGAGI. CDR3 length: 13 residues. V lost 8 bases and J lost 3, with 13 bases in between. CDR3 amino acids: CASLNRVDTEAFF. As DNA, the CDR3 is TGTGCCAGCTTAAACAGGGTGGACACTGAAGCTTTCTTT.

This clonotype appeared many times. CDR3 residues: CSAHGTGDTEAFF. DNA for the CDR3: TGCAGTGCCCACGGGACAGGGGACACTGAAGCTTTCTTT. The chain is built from TRBV20-1 and TRBJ1-1, with 10 bases that match TRBD1. Germline V gene lookup returns CDR1 DFQATT and CDR2 SNEGSKA (reference sequence). The CDR3 is made up of 13 amino acids. J was trimmed by 3 bases and V by 6 bases; bases with no gene match: 4.

This clonotype came up a few times. V is TRBV14 and J is TRBJ2-2, with 7 bases matching TRBD1. After removal of 4 bases from V and 7 bases from J, the junction contained 9 bases not matched to a gene. The length of the CDR3 is 15 residues. CDR1 and CDR2 from the germline V gene are SGHDN and FVKESK. The CDR3 spells CASSPLRGQGGELFF. DNA for the CDR3: TGTGCCAGCAGCCCTTTGAGGGGGCAGGGCGGGGAGCTGTTTTTT.

V usage is TRBV10-2 and J usage is TRBJ2-5; D is unclear. V was trimmed by 8 bases and J by 1 base, leaving 14 bases between them. CDR1 and CDR2 from the germline V gene are WSHSY and SAAADI. This CDR3 is 14 amino acids long. The CDR3 DNA follows: TGCGCCAGCTCAGGACCGCTTGCCCAAGAGACCCAGTACTTC. Translated: CASSGPLAQETQYF.

This clonotype was seen many times. The V gene is TRBV20-1, the J gene TRBJ1-1; D remains unclear. The germline gives CDR1 DFQATT, CDR2 SNEGSKA (reference sequence). Trimming shortened V by 6 bases and J by 1 base, and 9 bases separated the two germline ends. This CDR3 is built from 12 residues. CDR3 protein: CSADLENTEAFF. The CDR3 DNA is TGCAGTGCCGATCTGGAGAACACTGAAGCTTTCTTT.

This clonotype occurred many times. The chain joins TRBV20-1 to TRBJ1-6; D is ambiguous. Germline assignment: CDR1 DFQATT and CDR2 SNEGSKA (reference sequence). The CDR3 length is 13 residues. V was shortened by 3 bases and J by 10 bases, with 13 bases between the two germline ends. CDR3 nucleotide sequence: TGCAGTGCTAGTGTGGGGAAAGGCTCACCCCTCCACTTT. Translated, it gives CSASVGKGSPLHF.